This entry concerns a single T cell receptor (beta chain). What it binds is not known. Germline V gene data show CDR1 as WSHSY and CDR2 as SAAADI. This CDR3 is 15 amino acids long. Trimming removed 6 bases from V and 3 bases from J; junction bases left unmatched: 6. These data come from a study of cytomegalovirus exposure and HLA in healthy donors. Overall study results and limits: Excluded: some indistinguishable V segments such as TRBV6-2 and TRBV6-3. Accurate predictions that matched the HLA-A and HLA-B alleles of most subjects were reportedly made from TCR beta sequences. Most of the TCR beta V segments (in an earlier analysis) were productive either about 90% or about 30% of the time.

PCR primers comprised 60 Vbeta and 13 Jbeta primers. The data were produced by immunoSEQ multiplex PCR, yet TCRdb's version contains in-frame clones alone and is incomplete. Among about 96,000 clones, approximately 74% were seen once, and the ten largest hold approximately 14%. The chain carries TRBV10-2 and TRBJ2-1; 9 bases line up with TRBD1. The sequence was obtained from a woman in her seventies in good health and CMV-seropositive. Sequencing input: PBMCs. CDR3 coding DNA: TGCGCCAGCAGGGGCACAGGGGGCATCTACAATGAGCAGTTCTTC. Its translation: CASRGTGGIYNEQFF.